The 30 T cell receptor beta chains reported below all come from one sample, sequenced in a study of blood T cell repertoires in COVID-19. Repertoires were generated with immunoSEQ multiplex PCR, while TCRdb's copy carries only in-frame clones and drops some. Of about 74,000 clones in the sample, about 88% were seen once. Material for sequencing was peripheral blood. These receptors were collected from a human donor in a cohort sampled during active COVID-19.

The V gene is TRBV6-5, the J gene TRBJ2-7, with D possibly being TRBD1 (6 bases). Germline V gene data show CDR1 as MNHEY and CDR2 as SVGAGI. Trimming took 6 bases from V and 5 from J, leaving 8 bases between them. This CDR3 comprises 11 residues. In DNA form, the CDR3 reads TGTGCCAGCAGGAGGGGGAACGAGCAGTACTTC. This gives the protein CASRRGNEQYF.

This chain joins TRBV5-1 and TRBJ2-5; 8 bases are a match to TRBD2. The CDR3 contains 15 residues. The V and J ends lost 4 bases and 5 bases, in that order; junction bases with no gene match: 10. The V gene's germline CDR1 is SGHRS and CDR2 YFSETQ. CDR3 loop: CASSPDGGRSETQYF. The CDR3 nucleotides read TGCGCCAGCAGCCCGGACGGCGGGAGGTCGGAGACCCAGTACTTC.

This chain connects TRBV5-4 to TRBJ2-3; 7 bases agree with TRBD2. Trimming took 1 base from V and 5 from J; bases not matched to a gene: 4. The CDR3 is 14 amino acids. Germline assignment: CDR1 SGHNT and CDR2 YYREEE (reference sequence). CDR3 sequence: CASSLRAGKDTQYF. The DNA of the CDR3 is TGTGCCAGCAGCTTGAGAGCGGGGAAAGATACGCAGTATTTT.

The chain employs TRBV9 and TRBJ2-2; D call uncertain. The CDR3 loop spans 13 amino acids. V shed 3 bases and J shed 7 bases, with 10 bases lying between them. Germline CDR1 is SGDLS and CDR2 is YYNGEE. The CDR3 coding sequence is TGTGCCAGCAGCGCCCCCAGGCGCGGGGAGCTGTTTTTT. Its protein product is CASSAPRRGELFF.

The rearrangement links TRBV27 to TRBJ1-1; no firm D call. The germline V gene encodes CDR1 MNHEY and CDR2 SMNVEV (reference sequence). V lost 1 base to trimming and J lost 1 base, with 7 bases between them. This CDR3 comprises 14 residues. The CDR3 reads CASSLLGPNTEAFF. Written as DNA, the CDR3 is TGTGCCAGCAGTTTATTGGGCCCGAACACTGAAGCTTTCTTT.

This chain links TRBV27 with TRBJ2-3; TRBD2 agrees at 10 bases. Germline V lookup: CDR1 MNHEY, CDR2 SMNVEV (reference sequence). The CDR3 extends over 14 amino acids. V shed 6 bases, J shed 3 bases, and the junction held 3 bases outside the gene matches. DNA of the CDR3: TGTGCCAGCAGACCTAGCGGGAGTACAGATACGCAGTATTTT. Translating gives CASRPSGSTDTQYF.

The chain recombines TRBV11-2 with TRBJ2-2; 11 bases map to TRBD2. V shed 1 base, J shed 9 bases, and the junction held 10 bases outside the gene matches. The CDR3 spans 17 residues. Germline CDR1 reads SGHAT; CDR2 reads FQNNGV. In nucleotides, the CDR3 is TGTGCCAGCAGCTTAGGGAGGGGGCTAGCGGGAGGCCGGGAGCTGTTTTTT. Its translation: CASSLGRGLAGGRELFF.

The J gene is TRBJ2-2, the V gene TRBV5-1; D may be TRBD2 (6 bases). Germline V gene data show CDR1 as SGHRS and CDR2 as YFSETQ. The CDR3 is 17 residues long. V gave up 0 bases and J gave up 1 base, with 13 bases separating them. CDR3 in amino acids: CASSLGTTGLNTGELFF. The CDR3 DNA reads TGCGCCAGCAGCTTGGGGACTACGGGACTGAACACCGGGGAGCTGTTTTTT.

The chain links TRBV30 to TRBJ1-4; 7 bases line up with TRBD1. The CDR3 totals 15 residues. The V and J ends lost 1 base and 3 bases, in that order; junction bases with no gene match: 5. The germline V gene encodes CDR1 GTSNPN and CDR2 SVGIG (reference sequence). As DNA, the CDR3 is TGTGCCTGGAGTGCAACGGGACAGTCTAATGAAAAACTGTTTTTT. Protein sequence: CAWSATGQSNEKLFF. Based on the CDR3 plus reference TRBV30 and TRBJ1-4, the full variable domain is SQTIHQWPATLVQPVGSPLSLECTVEGTSNPNLYWYRQAAGRGLQLLFYSVGIGQISSEVPQNLSASRPQDRQFILSSKKLLLSDSGFYLCAWSATGQSNEKLFFGSGTQLSVL.

This clone was observed a few times. The chain uses TRBV10-1 and TRBJ1-5; 10 bases align to TRBD1. The trim removed 6 bases at V and 3 bases at J, leaving 2 bases unmatched. This CDR3 has 14 residues. CDR1 and CDR2 (germline): WNHNN, SYGVQD (reference sequence). The CDR3 DNA sequence: TGCGCCAGCAGGGACAGGGGGTACAATCAGCCCCAGCATTTT. Translation gives CASRDRGYNQPQHF.

The chain recombines TRBV7-3 with TRBJ2-3, with D possibly being TRBD1 (6 bases). Germline CDR1 is SGHTA and CDR2 is FQGTGA. V dropped 1 base and J dropped 1 base, with 18 bases sitting between them. CDR3 length: 18 residues. CDR3 nucleotides: TGTGCCAGCAGCTTAAGGGGCGGCAGGGGCCCTGGCACAGATACGCAGTATTTT. This translates into CASSLRGGRGPGTDTQYF. Full variable domain (rest looked up from reference TRBV7-3 and TRBJ2-3): GAGVSQTPSNKVTEKGKYVELRCDPISGHTALYWYRQSLGQGPEFLIYFQGTGAADDSGLPNDRFFAVRPEGSVSTLKIQRTERGDSAVYLCASSLRGGRGPGTDTQYFGPGTRLTVL.

The chain carries TRBV7-2 and TRBJ2-1, with 8 bases aligning to TRBD2. Per the germline V gene, CDR1 is SGHTA and CDR2 is FQGNSA. Germline trimming cut 5 bases from V and 5 bases from J; bases unmatched to any gene: 8. The CDR3 runs to 15 residues. The DNA of the CDR3 is TGTGCCAGCAGCCCGCGGGGACTAGGGGACAATGAGCAGTTCTTC. Protein product: CASSPRGLGDNEQFF.

This clone was recorded once. This sequence joins TRBV4-3 and TRBJ2-1, with 11 bases lining up with TRBD1. Germline loops: CDR1 LGHNA, CDR2 YSLEER. J lost 9 bases, V lost 2 bases, and 3 bases had no gene match. The CDR3 loop spans 14 amino acids. The CDR3 is CASSQRTGGGEQFF. CDR3 DNA sequence: TGCGCCAGCAGCCAACGGACAGGGGGCGGTGAGCAGTTCTTC.

The chain joins TRBV9 to TRBJ2-5, with D perhaps TRBD2 (6 bases). V was cut by 1 base and J by 3 bases, with 10 bases left in between. This CDR3 spans 14 amino acids. CDR1 and CDR2 from the germline V gene are SGDLS and YYNGEE. The CDR3 region has the DNA TGTGCCAGCAGCGTAAGGAGGGATGAAGAGACCCAGTACTTC. Amino acids: CASSVRRDEETQYF.

V usage is TRBV5-1 and J usage is TRBJ2-3, with TRBD1 matching over 7 bases. The CDR3 has 15 residues. J was trimmed by 3 bases and V by 3 bases; bases with no gene match: 7. CDR1 and CDR2 from the germline V gene are SGHRS and YFSETQ. The CDR3 region has the DNA TGCGCCAGCAGCTCCTACGGGACAGCAACAGATACGCAGTATTTT. Its protein is CASSSYGTATDTQYF.

This chain links TRBV7-2 with TRBJ2-7; 8 positions match TRBD2. With V trimmed by 5 bases and J by 4 bases, 10 bases remained unmatched. The germline V gene encodes CDR1 SGHTA and CDR2 FQGNSA. This CDR3 has 15 amino acids. CDR3 sequence (DNA): TGTGCCAGCAGCGTAAACGGGGGGGGAAAGTACGAGCAGTACTTC. Residues: CASSVNGGGKYEQYF.

This clone was counted once. This sequence joins TRBV7-3 and TRBJ2-3; 8 nucleotides agree with TRBD2. Germline CDR1 reads SGHTA; CDR2 reads FQGTGA. The CDR3 totals 17 residues. V lost 5 bases and J lost 0; bases outside the gene matches: 10. CDR3 region: CASSPTQLAVSTDTQYF. DNA for the CDR3: TGTGCCAGCAGCCCCACTCAACTAGCGGTGAGCACAGATACGCAGTATTTT.

CDR3 in DNA: TGTGCCAGCTCAAGGGTTCTTTTGACTAGAGAAACCTACGAGCAGTACTTC. As protein: CASSRVLLTRETYEQYF. The chain couples TRBV28 to TRBJ2-7; TRBD2 is a possible D gene (6 bases). Deletions cut 8 bases from V and 2 bases from J, with 25 bases between. Per the germline V gene, CDR1 is MDHEN and CDR2 is SYDVKM. The CDR3 length is 17 residues.

CDR3 sequence reads: CASSFAYEQYF. In nucleotides, the CDR3 is TGTGCCAGCAGTTTTGCGTACGAGCAGTACTTC. The rearrangement uses TRBV12-3 or TRBV12-4 and TRBJ2-7, with D hard to call. Trimming took 3 bases from V and 4 from J, leaving 4 bases between them. The CDR3 extends over 11 amino acids.

This chain joins TRBV6-6 and TRBJ2-3; 9 positions match TRBD2. Per germline, CDR1 MNHNY and CDR2 SVGAGI (reference sequence). The CDR3 spans 16 residues. J gave up 2 bases and V 1 base, and 4 bases lay outside the gene matches. The CDR3 bases are TGTGCCAGCAGTTACTATATAGCGGGAGTCACAGATACGCAGTATTTT. Translating gives CASSYYIAGVTDTQYF.

This rearrangement joins TRBV7-9 to TRBJ2-3, with TRBD2 identical over 10 bases. CDR1 SEHNR and CDR2 FQNEAQ come from the germline V gene (reference sequence). The CDR3 contains 16 residues. J gave up 4 bases and V 1 base, and 5 bases lay outside the gene matches. CDR3 coding DNA: TGTGCCAGCAGCTTAGTTCTAGCGGGAGTAGCAGATACGCAGTATTTT. Its translation: CASSLVLAGVADTQYF.

V usage is TRBV29-1 and J usage is TRBJ2-1, with 11 bases lining up with TRBD2. V trimming: 1 base; J trimming: 5 bases; junction bases outside the gene matches: 7. The germline CDR1 and CDR2 sequences are SQVTM and ANQGSEA. CDR3 length: 16 amino acids. In nucleotides, the CDR3 is TGCAGCGTTGAAGGTCGACTAGCGGGACCACACAATGAGCAGTTCTTC. It is translated as CSVEGRLAGPHNEQFF.

The V gene is TRBV7-3, the J gene TRBJ2-1; no clear D. Germline CDR1 and CDR2: SGHTA and FQGTGA. V was cut by 1 base and J by 4 bases, with 5 bases left in between. The CDR3 consists of 13 residues. The CDR3 reads CASSLNSYNEQFF. The DNA for the CDR3 is TGTGCCAGCAGCTTAAACTCTTACAATGAGCAGTTCTTC.

The gene calls are TRBV28 and TRBJ2-7, with D possibly matching TRBD2 (5 bases). V was shortened by 1 base and J by 5 bases, with 15 bases between the two germline ends. The germline V gene has CDR1 MDHEN and CDR2 SYDVKM. This CDR3 spans 15 amino acids. The CDR3, as DNA: TGTGCCAGCAGTTTATTCCCGGGATTGAACCACGAGCAGTACTTC. Its translation: CASSLFPGLNHEQYF.

The V gene is TRBV27, the J gene TRBJ2-7; 7 bases fit TRBD2. CDR3 size: 15 residues. In germline, CDR1 is MNHEY, CDR2 SMNVEV (reference sequence). Trimming cost V 0 bases and J 3 bases; bases outside gene matches: 5. For the CDR3, the DNA is TGTGCCAGCAGTTTATCGGGGGAGGGGCACTACGAGCAGTACTTC. Encoded protein: CASSLSGEGHYEQYF.

The chain has TRBV6-2 or TRBV6-3 and TRBJ2-1; 8 bases line up with TRBD1. J gave up 0 bases and V 2 bases, and 3 bases lay outside the gene matches. The CDR3 is 16 residues long. In germline, CDR1 is MNHEY, CDR2 SVGEGT. This CDR3 reads CASSYRQGHSYNEQFF. The CDR3 bases are TGTGCCAGCAGTTACCGACAGGGGCACTCCTACAATGAGCAGTTCTTC.

This clone was detected once. The gene calls are TRBV9 and TRBJ2-7; TRBD2 matches 9 bases. Unmatched junction bases numbered 8, after V lost 2 bases and J lost 2 bases. The V gene's germline CDR1 is SGDLS and CDR2 YYNGEE. This CDR3 has 16 amino acids. The CDR3 reads CASSVDSSGEAYEQYF. CDR3 coding DNA: TGTGCCAGCAGCGTCGATTCTAGCGGGGAAGCCTACGAGCAGTACTTC. The whole variable domain, filled in from reference TRBV9 and TRBJ2-7, reads DSGVTQTPKHLITATGQRVTLRCSPRSGDLSVYWYQQSLDQGLQFLIQYYNGEERAKGNILERFSAQQFPDLHSELNLSSLELGDSALYFCASSVDSSGEAYEQYFGPGTRLTVT.

The rearrangement links TRBV28 to TRBJ2-7; the D gene is possibly TRBD2 (5 bases). V was cut by 3 bases and J by 4 bases, with 10 bases left in between. CDR1 and CDR2 from the germline V gene are MDHEN and SYDVKM. The CDR3 sequence is 13 residues long. The CDR3 sequence is CASSFTSSYEQYF. Written as DNA, the CDR3 is TGTGCCAGCAGTTTTACTAGTAGTTACGAGCAGTACTTC.

V gene TRBV18 combines with J gene TRBJ2-7; 8 nucleotides match TRBD1. The V gene end was trimmed by 5 bases and the J gene end by 2 bases; junction bases not matched to a gene: 11. The CDR3 has 16 residues. Looked up from germline, CDR1 is KGHSH and CDR2 is LQKENI. DNA for the CDR3: TGTGCCAGCTCATTAGCTGACAGGGGAAGACCCTACGAGCAGTACTTC. Amino acid sequence: CASSLADRGRPYEQYF.

V is TRBV6-6 and J is TRBJ2-7, with 9 bases matching TRBD1. Per germline, CDR1 MNHNY and CDR2 SVGAGI (reference sequence). The CDR3 has 16 amino acids. V was clipped by 0 bases and J by 3 bases; unmatched bases: 6. The CDR3 is CASSYSKGQGHYEQYF. The CDR3 nucleotides are TGTGCCAGCAGTTACTCGAAGGGACAGGGACACTACGAGCAGTACTTC.